This TCR beta chain was sequenced in a study of response to subunit inactivated influenza vaccine. Study-wide results and caveats: Authors proposed each seasonal influenza vaccination draws in few new T cells.

With regard to this clonotype: Its specificity is not known.

Germline V CDR1 and CDR2: DFQATT, SNEGSKA (reference sequence). The CDR3 has 13 amino acids. With 3 bases clipped from V and 2 bases from J, the junction kept 3 bases outside the gene matches. TCRdb re-called the RT-PCR reads through MiXCR, storing one row per CDR3 protein. The sample lists 450,000 to 500,000 distinct CDR3 sequences, approximately 11% occurring once. Sequencing was performed on PBMCs from blood, taken roughly 48 days after vaccination. The chain recombines TRBV20-1 with TRBJ1-2; 7 bases map to TRBD1. The source is a man aged 45-60 years who received an inactivated influenza vaccine. The CDR3 sequence is CSASGTENYGYTF. In DNA form, the CDR3 reads TGCAGTGCTAGTGGGACAGAGAACTATGGCTACACCTTC.